This T cell receptor beta chain appears in the sequencing data of a study of blood T cell repertoires in COVID-19. Study in general: The cDNA or gDNA used as material had been derived from T cells, B-cell-depleted T cells, or PBMCs.

Patients of the Seattle cohort, enrolled during active infection, were followed longitudinally. Sequencing used immunoSEQ multiplex PCR; TCRdb keeps in-frame clones, though not all of them. The table has 90,000 to 100,000 clones, 87% seen once. This CDR3 has 16 amino acids. V lost 3 bases and J lost 2, with 16 bases in between. Germline V gives CDR1 MNHEY, CDR2 SVGEGT. This receptor was taken from a woman aged 55-70 years with COVID-19, enrolled during active disease. The sequenced sample was peripheral blood. The chain has TRBV6-2 or TRBV6-3 and TRBJ1-1; D is unclear. The CDR3 protein is CASSYLRAGSNTEAFF. The CDR3 DNA sequence: TGTGCCAGCAGTTATTTGCGGGCCGGGAGTAACACTGAAGCTTTCTTT.